The 22 T cell receptor beta chains in this list originate from one sample, sequenced in a study of shared clonotypes between healthy human individuals. Libraries were prepared by immunoSEQ multiplex PCR; TCRdb keeps only in-frame clonotypes and omits some of them. The table includes about 2 million clones, roughly 94% detected once. Sequenced sample: naive CD4+ T cells sorted from blood. Subset defined: CD45RA+ positively selected. These receptors all stem from a man between 18 and 29 years old in good health.

V and J are TRBV6-1 and TRBJ1-5; possibly TRBD1 for D (5 bases). The CDR3 extends over 13 amino acids. Per germline, CDR1 MNHNS and CDR2 SASEGT. V shed 6 bases and J shed 0 bases, with 6 bases lying between them. The CDR3 protein is CASRDNSNQPQHF. CDR3 nucleotide sequence: TGTGCCAGCAGGGACAATAGCAATCAGCCCCAGCATTTT.

Note on this clone: At the DNA level, this CDR3 is encoded by other sequences in the same sample as well. This chain joins TRBV28 and TRBJ1-1; D call uncertain. CDR1 and CDR2 from the germline V gene are MDHEN and SYDVKM. The CDR3 consists of 12 residues. Between the trimmed V and J ends, which lost 3 bases and 0 bases, there was a span of 2 bases. DNA for the CDR3: TGTGCCAGCAGTTTGATGAACACTGAAGCTTTCTTT. Residues: CASSLMNTEAFF. Combining the CDR3 with reference TRBV28 and TRBJ1-1 gives the whole variable domain DVKVTQSSRYLVKRTGEKVFLECVQDMDHENMFWYRQDPGLGLRLIYFSYDVKMKEKGDIPEGYSVSREKKERFSLILESASTNQTSMYLCASSLMNTEAFFGQGTRLTVV.

The chain uses TRBV28 and TRBJ1-2; D remains unclear. V was shortened by 5 bases and J by 4 bases, with 17 bases between the two germline ends. The germline gives CDR1 MDHEN, CDR2 SYDVKM. The CDR3 covers 15 residues. CDR3 coding DNA: TGTGCCAGCAGTCAGGAACTACGACGGAGCTATGGCTACACCTTC. This gives the protein CASSQELRRSYGYTF.

To note about this clone: Other DNA sequences in the sample encode the same CDR3. This chain joins TRBV10-3 and TRBJ2-7; no definite D call. The germline V gene encodes CDR1 ENHRY and CDR2 SYGVKD. The CDR3 consists of 12 residues. V was pared by 4 bases and J by 3 bases, with 7 bases between. CDR3 residues: CAISAGIYEQYF. For the CDR3, the DNA is TGTGCCATCAGTGCCGGTATCTACGAGCAGTACTTC.

With regard to this clone: This specimen includes other DNA sequences encoding the same CDR3. The chain carries TRBV30 and TRBJ1-2; possibly TRBD1 for D (5 bases). Trimming stripped 1 base from V and 7 bases from J, with 7 bases between. This CDR3 spans 11 amino acids. Germline CDR1 GTSNPN, CDR2 SVGIG (reference sequence). CDR3 sequence: CAWSAGSGYTF. CDR3 sequence (DNA): TGTGCCTGGAGTGCAGGGAGTGGCTACACCTTC.

The J gene is TRBJ1-6, the V gene TRBV6-6; D uncertain. The CDR3 covers 13 residues. The germline gives CDR1 MNHNY, CDR2 SVGAGI (reference sequence). The V and J ends lost 5 bases and 10 bases respectively, with 12 bases between them. CDR3 in amino acids: CASSLSEESPLHF. Written as DNA, the CDR3 is TGTGCCAGCAGTCTCTCAGAAGAGTCACCCCTCCACTTT.

With regard to this clone: Other nucleotide sequences in the sample specify the same CDR3. This chain connects TRBV5-1 to TRBJ1-4; tentatively, D is TRBD1 (6 bases). Per the germline V gene, CDR1 is SGHRS and CDR2 is YFSETQ. The CDR3 spans 15 residues. With 4 bases removed from V and 0 bases from J, the gap between germline ends came to 10 bases. The CDR3 protein is CASSPTGTTNEKLFF. CDR3 bases: TGCGCCAGCAGCCCAACAGGGACAACTAATGAAAAACTGTTTTTT. Complete variable domain (other parts from reference TRBV5-1 and TRBJ1-4): KAGVTQTPRYLIKTRGQQVTLSCSPISGHRSVSWYQQTPGQGLQFLFEYFSETQRNKGNFPGRFSGRQFSNSRSEMNVSTLELGDSALYLCASSPTGTTNEKLFFGSGTQLSVL.

This sequence joins TRBV7-2 and TRBJ1-5; 7 bases match TRBD1. The CDR3 covers 15 residues. The ends lost 3 bases at V and 10 bases at J; junction bases unmatched: 12. In germline, CDR1 is SGHTA, CDR2 FQGNSA. In nucleotides, the CDR3 is TGTGCCAGCAGCTTGGGGGGGACAGTACGTGAACCCCAGCATTTT. Translation gives CASSLGGTVREPQHF.

J is TRBJ1-6 and V is TRBV4-3; TRBD1 aligns across 7 bases. Germline values: CDR1 LGHNA, CDR2 YSLEER. Trimming cost V 1 base and J 5 bases; bases outside gene matches: 5. The CDR3 has 16 amino acids. Here the CDR3 reads CASSQARDRDNSPLHF. DNA of the CDR3: TGCGCCAGCAGCCAAGCCCGGGACAGAGATAATTCACCCCTCCACTTT.

The chain joins TRBV6-1 to TRBJ2-3, with no clear D. The ends were cut back, 2 bases at V and 5 bases at J, with 29 bases in the middle. Per the germline V gene, CDR1 is MNHNS and CDR2 is SASEGT. The CDR3 is made up of 20 amino acids. CDR3 nucleotides: TGTGCCAGCAGTGAAAGAAGAAGTGGGTCCTCTGGGGAACCCAGAGATACGCAGTATTTT. Protein: CASSERRSGSSGEPRDTQYF.

This chain uses TRBV28 with TRBJ1-5; possible D gene TRBD1, 5 bases. The V gene lost 6 bases and the J gene lost 6 bases, with 9 bases spanning the gap. CDR1 and CDR2 from the germline V gene are MDHEN and SYDVKM. The CDR3 extends over 12 amino acids. In DNA form, the CDR3 reads TGTGCCAGCAGGACTGGGACTCAGCCCCAGCATTTT. It is translated as CASRTGTQPQHF.

The chain uses TRBV4-1 and TRBJ2-7, with 15 bases fitting TRBD2. The CDR3 has 21 residues. Germline values: CDR1 MGHRA, CDR2 YSYEKL. V was clipped by 1 base and J by 5 bases; unmatched bases: 18. The CDR3 spells CASSQVDRRTSGRATLNEQYF. In DNA, the CDR3 is TGCGCCAGCAGCCAAGTGGACAGACGGACTAGCGGGAGGGCCACGTTGAACGAGCAGTACTTC.

The V gene is TRBV4-1, the J gene TRBJ2-1; 11 nucleotides match TRBD2. Germline trimming cut 4 bases from V and 6 bases from J; bases unmatched to any gene: 11. The CDR3 runs to 17 residues. Germline V gene data show CDR1 as MGHRA and CDR2 as YSYEKL. The CDR3, as DNA: TGCGCCAGCAGCCTGTTATCTTTAGCGGGGGGGCCCAATGAGCAGTTCTTC. It translates to CASSLLSLAGGPNEQFF.

As for this clone: Other DNA sequences in the same sample also yield this CDR3. The chain couples TRBV6-5 to TRBJ1-3; D is undetermined. CDR3 length equals 15 residues. V lost 3 bases and J lost 0, with 9 bases in between. The V gene's germline CDR1 is MNHEY and CDR2 SVGAGI. The CDR3 DNA reads TGTGCCAGCAGTTATTCGGGCGGCTCTGGAAACACCATATATTTT. Its translation: CASSYSGGSGNTIYF.

V and J are TRBV18 and TRBJ1-1, with D possibly matching TRBD1 (5 bases). This CDR3 contains 21 residues. Germline lookup yields CDR1 KGHSH and CDR2 LQKENI. With 5 bases removed from V and 4 bases from J, the gap between germline ends came to 35 bases. DNA of the CDR3: TGTGCCAGCTCATCCTCCACTCCGGGACTCACGAACCTTGTTTATAGCACTGAAGCTTTCTTT. This translates into CASSSSTPGLTNLVYSTEAFF. The entire variable domain, with the rest obtained from reference TRBV18 and TRBJ1-1, is as follows: NAGVMQNPRHLVRRRGQEARLRCSPMKGHSHVYWYRQLPEEGLKFMVYLQKENIIDESGMPKERFSAEFPKEGPSILRIQQVVRGDSAAYFCASSSSTPGLTNLVYSTEAFFGQGTRLTVV.

Notes on this clone: The identical CDR3 is also encoded by other nucleotide sequences in the sample. The chain links TRBV6-5 to TRBJ2-7, with D perhaps matching TRBD1 (5 bases). The CDR3 covers 14 residues. Germline V gives CDR1 MNHEY, CDR2 SVGAGI. V was shortened by 2 bases and J by 2 bases, with 10 bases between the two germline ends. CDR3 protein: CASSYGAGTYEQYF. DNA for the CDR3: TGTGCCAGCAGTTACGGGGCAGGGACCTACGAGCAGTACTTC.

The chain is built from TRBV4-1 and TRBJ2-1; maybe TRBD1 (5 bases). CDR1 MGHRA and CDR2 YSYEKL come from the germline V gene. The CDR3 length is 17 residues. V was shortened by 4 bases and J by 0 bases, with 16 bases between the two germline ends. Here the CDR3 DNA reads TGCGCCAGCAGCCCCCTCCCCCAGGGAAGCTCCTACAATGAGCAGTTCTTC. This encodes CASSPLPQGSSYNEQFF.

On this clone: A much larger clonotype is one base distant, so this may be a read error. The CDR3 DNA is TGTGCCAGCAGCTTAGCGGGTCACGAGCAGTACTTC. Its translation: CASSLAGHEQYF. This chain joins TRBV7-9 and TRBJ2-7; D unclear. The CDR3 sequence is 12 residues long. Trimming cost V 0 bases and J 5 bases, with 5 bases left between them. Germline lookup yields CDR1 SEHNR and CDR2 FQNEAQ (reference sequence).

The chain uses TRBV6-1 and TRBJ1-5; 9 nucleotides match TRBD1. J was trimmed by 4 bases and V by 11 bases; bases with no gene match: 6. The CDR3 consists of 13 residues. CDR1 and CDR2 (germline): MNHNS, SASEGT. CDR3 loop: CAGRDRENQPQHF. In DNA form, the CDR3 reads TGTGCCGGACGGGACAGGGAGAATCAGCCCCAGCATTTT.

This chain joins TRBV19 and TRBJ2-1; TRBD2 is a possible D gene (5 bases). V was cut by 3 bases and J by 1 base, with 13 bases left in between. The CDR3 sequence is 16 residues long. Per germline, CDR1 LNHDA and CDR2 SQIVND (reference sequence). The CDR3 region has the DNA TGTGCCAGTAGTATCGGAGCTAGCAGGTCCTACAATGAGCAGTTCTTC. It translates to CASSIGASRSYNEQFF.

The chain links TRBV7-9 to TRBJ2-7; TRBD2 matches 8 bases. V shed 5 bases, J shed 6 bases, and the junction held 9 bases outside the gene matches. Germline CDR1 and CDR2: SEHNR and FQNEAQ (reference sequence). CDR3 length: 14 amino acids. The CDR3 here is CASSQGTSRGEQYF. Here the CDR3 DNA reads TGTGCCAGCAGCCAAGGGACTAGTAGGGGCGAGCAGTACTTC.

The chain couples TRBV5-1 to TRBJ2-1; possibly TRBD2 for D (6 bases). CDR1 SGHRS and CDR2 YFSETQ come from the germline V gene. V was trimmed by 5 bases and J by 5 bases, leaving 17 bases between them. This CDR3 is built from 15 residues. CDR3 nucleotides: TGCGCCAGCAGGGGACGGGAGTTCGACAACAATGAGCAGTTCTTC. This gives the protein CASRGREFDNNEQFF.